The rows below give T cell receptor beta chains drawn from one sample of a study of beta chain features in type 1 diabetes. Measured with immunoSEQ multiplex PCR; TCRdb has only the in-frame clones, and not every one. The sample records some 360,000 clones, 9.6% being singletons. The sample comprised central memory CD4+ T cells from blood. The receptor source for this set is a man between 25 and 39 years old with type 1 diabetes. CDR3s include the opening cysteine and the closing phenylalanine or tryptophan. A clone size is listed for some rows: how often the clone was seen (once, few, many), or a class if it is expanded.

V,J,size,CDR3
TRBV10-3,TRBJ2-4,few,CASSEARNREYF
TRBV7-8,TRBJ1-4,many,CASSARDTHKGKLFF
TRBV6-6,TRBJ1-5,NA,CASSSDQPQHF
TRBV5-4,TRBJ1-1,few,CASSWGPGTGSTEAFF
TRBV10-1,TRBJ2-7,few,CATSHGNEQYF
TRBV27,TRBJ2-1,NA,CASSSRRASHNEQFF
TRBV27,TRBJ1-5,few,CASSTQRLQPQHF
TRBV30,TRBJ1-1,NA,CAWSWDTEAFF
TRBV27,TRBJ2-7,few,CASSLRFPGLAGSYEQYF
TRBV6-5,TRBJ1-2,NA,CASRRRGGYTF
TRBV10-3,TRBJ1-5,few,CASSYSRDQPQHF
TRBV7-3,TRBJ1-5,few,CASSPGTANQPQHF
TRBV10-1,TRBJ2-7,NA,CASQREGSYEQYF
TRBV6-5,TRBJ1-4,few,CASSPIYATNEKLFF
TRBV6-1,TRBJ2-7,few,CASSRDRIYEQYF
TRBV7-8,TRBJ2-5,NA,CASSSPSSRGRPTQQYF
TRBV18,TRBJ2-3,many,CASSPLEGASDTQYF
TRBV7-3,TRBJ2-2,few,CASSTQNANTGELFF
TRBV7-6,TRBJ1-1,NA,CASSLVGPTEAFF
TRBV6-1,TRBJ1-5,few,CASRGARLEPQHF
TRBV10-3,TRBJ2-7,NA,CASSRDRIYEQYF
TRBV6-1,TRBJ2-3,NA,CASSEEGSGSGTKYF
TRBV7-2,TRBJ1-5,NA,CASSPGTGYSNQPQHF
TRBV5-4,TRBJ1-5,NA,CASSQDGHSNQPQHF
TRBV10-1,TRBJ1-5,NA,CARGQSNQPQHF
TRBV7-9,TRBJ1-2,few,CASSLATAGHGYTF
TRBV28,TRBJ1-4,few,CASSFGQGSATNEKLFF
TRBV27,TRBJ2-3,many,CASSPRTAGTDTQYF
TRBV4-1,TRBJ1-5,few,CASSQDGHSNQPQHF
TRBV4-1,TRBJ2-7,many,CASSQTLEPDYEQYF
TRBV28,TRBJ2-5,once,CASSYYNPGQGKTQYF
TRBV7-2,TRBJ2-6,NA,CASSFDRGYGAGANVLTF
TRBV28,TRBJ2-5,NA,CASSHDKADLYQETQYF
TRBV4-1,TRBJ2-2,few,CASSQPQRETGELFF
TRBV29-1,TRBJ2-2,few,CSAGQANTGELFF
TRBV9,TRBJ2-1,NA,CASSGDGYGSYNEQFF
TRBV4-1,TRBJ2-7,few,CASSGREQYF
TRBV10-3,TRBJ2-7,many,CASSGTSEPPGKYF
TRBV6-6,TRBJ2-5,NA,CAISERGTAGETQYF
TRBV5-4,TRBJ2-4,few,CASSLMVGLAKNIQYF
TRBV5-4,NA,NA,CASRRDFSSYEQYF
TRBV1,TRBJ1-5,few,CTSSQKGDQPQHF
TRBV27,TRBJ2-5,NA,CASSKHQETQYF
TRBV7-9,TRBJ1-2,few,CASSRDSYGYTF
TRBV28,TRBJ2-3,many,CASSPFGAGGTDTQYF
TRBV7-9,TRBJ2-5,NA,CASSRTSGSGETQYF
TRBV7-2,TRBJ2-3,few,CASSQRREYDTQYF
TRBV5-4,TRBJ1-5,NA,CASSLGTASNQPQHF
TRBV5-4,TRBJ2-7,NA,CASSRPQGGRDEQYF
TRBV11-2,TRBJ1-1,NA,CASCERPGGTEAFF
TRBV20-1,TRBJ2-7,few,CSARRVHEQYF
TRBV2,TRBJ1-4,NA,CASSDLVGEKLFF
TRBV7-9,TRBJ2-2,NA,CASRTSGNTGELFF
TRBV5-4,TRBJ2-1,few,CASSLEPGLDNEQFF
TRBV6-6,TRBJ2-2,NA,CASSYGDTGELFF
TRBV18,TRBJ1-5,many,CASSPDREKPQHF
TRBV5-1,TRBJ2-1,few,CASSLMDRGQYNEQFF
TRBV28,TRBJ2-1,few,CASSLSNSGSLQFF
TRBV11-2,TRBJ1-1,NA,CASSLDRAFF
TRBV19,TRBJ2-7,NA,CASSPQGNKEKQYF